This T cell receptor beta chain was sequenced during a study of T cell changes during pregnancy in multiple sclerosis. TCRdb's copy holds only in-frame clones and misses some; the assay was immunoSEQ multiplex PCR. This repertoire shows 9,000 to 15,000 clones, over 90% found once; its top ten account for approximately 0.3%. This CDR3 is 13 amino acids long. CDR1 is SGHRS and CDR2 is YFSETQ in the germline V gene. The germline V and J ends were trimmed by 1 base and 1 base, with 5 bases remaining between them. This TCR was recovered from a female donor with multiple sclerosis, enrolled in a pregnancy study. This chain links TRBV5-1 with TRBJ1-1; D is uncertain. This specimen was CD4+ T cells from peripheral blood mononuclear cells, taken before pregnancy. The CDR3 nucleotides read TGCGCCAGCAGCTTGCGGGGGAACACTGAAGCTTTCTTT. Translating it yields CASSLRGNTEAFF.